Described below is a single T cell receptor (beta chain) sequence and its context. Its antigen is undetermined. The sample is drawn from a study of identical twins. Overall study findings and caveats: High-abundance cord blood beta clonotypes had fewer insertions; memory repertoires showed none.

A template switching step contributed a universal primer site, while unique molecular identifiers were present in the cDNA. TCRdb analysed the 5' RACE reads with MiXCR anew, one entry per CDR3 protein. This sample carries a few hundred thousand distinct CDR3 sequences, under 9.5% of them seen once, and the ten largest clones take roughly 2.1%. In germline, CDR1 is SGHDN, CDR2 FVKESK. With 1 base clipped from V and 8 bases from J, the junction kept 5 bases outside the gene matches. CDR3 length equals 15 residues. These data are also associated with another study on yellow fever vaccine responses in identical twins.

This sequence joins TRBV14 and TRBJ2-1; TRBD2 aligns across 10 bases. The sequence was obtained from a woman aged 18-29 years in good health. Source material: memory (CD45RO+) T cells sorted from blood. CDR3 sequence reads: CASSQGAGTSDEQFF. CDR3 coding DNA: TGTGCCAGCAGCCAAGGGGCCGGGACTAGCGATGAGCAGTTCTTC.